What follows describes a single T cell receptor beta chain. Its antigen remains unidentified. The entry originates in a study of CXCR3-negative and CXCR3-positive naive CD8 T cells (dated by TCRdb to 2018 to 2020). For the wider study: In total, 130 million to 150 million TRB reads were obtained, which works out to roughly 1.5 +/- 0.3 million reads per library. TRBV-TRBJ cluster analysis included naive subsets from roughly 5 donors and memory cells from 3 donors. Diversity and physicochemical repertoire analyses were performed on about a dozen donors pooled from two independent experiments. Summary of the overall study and its limitations: Comparably high repertoire diversity was found in both naive subsets, whereas much lower repertoire diversity was found in memory CD8+ T cells. Because CXCR3 expression was partially decreased after cryopreservation, freshly isolated PBMCs were used for most assays. TRBV-TRBJ usage was similar between naive CXCR3-negative and CXCR3-positive cells from the same donor, while memory cells showed distinct patterns. TRB CDR3s from CXCR3-positive naive cells showed higher hydrophobicity (lower Kidera factor 4), lower energy, and higher strength and volume indices than CXCR3-negative naive cells. Because surface CD5, which is linked to self-reactivity in mice, was comparable between the naive subsets, TCR interaction strength was also inferred from TRB CDR3 physicochemical properties.

For each CD8+ T cell subset, flow sorting was done in triplicate, and 300,000 to 350,000 cells per subset went directly into RLT lysis buffer. To keep memory contaminants out, a stringent definition of naive CD8+ T cells was applied: CD45RO-CCR7+CD27+CD95-. Peripheral blood mononuclear cells were isolated from buffy coats by standard density gradient centrifugation. A FACSAria III was used to flow-sort naive CD8+ T cells into CXCR3-negative and CXCR3-positive populations. Total RNA was extracted from sorted cells with an RNeasy Mini Kit. Per the germline V gene, SGHRS is the CDR1 and YFSETQ is the CDR2. The CDR3 covers 14 residues, taking in both the cysteine and the phenylalanine. DNA is not on record. The run used a NextSeq 550. The Human TCR Profiling Kit (MiLaboratory) was used to make UMI-labeled 5' RACE TRB cDNA libraries. The full amount of extracted RNA was used for cDNA synthesis, and the full amount of resulting cDNA was used for PCR amplification. The libraries were made side by side, with each library going through the same number of PCR cycles. The paper's data handling went like this. With a minimum of two reads required per UMI, MIGEC and MiXCR pulled out about 50,000 +/- 10,000 unique UMI-labeled TRB cDNA molecules from each library. On average, roughly 40,000 +/- 10,000 functional in-frame TRB CDR3 nucleotide clonotypes lacking stop codons were found per library. Diversity metrics, including normalized Shannon-Wiener and Chao1, were computed in VDJtools after downsampling to 5000 UMI-labeled TRB molecules per sample. VDJtools was used to calculate clonotype-size-weighted physicochemical properties of the central five CDR3 residues, namely interaction energy, strength, volume and Kidera factor 4. TCRdb reprocessed the reads; each CDR3 protein sequence makes one entry, and DNA is unavailable. The V and J calls were determined by TCRdb, not by the authors. The sample has over 95,000 distinct CDR3 sequences on record. Together, the top ten hold approximately 0.36% of the sample.

The clonotype was recovered from a human donor in good health. Some clones in this sample may be carry-over from other donors' samples. Here the chain combines TRBV5-1 and TRBJ2-7. Sequencing used naive CXCR3+ CD8+ T cells from blood. Interpreted using the paper, the cell subset or site label stands for: CD45RO-CCR7+CD27+CD95- naive CD8+ T cells expressing CXCR3 (TNR3+). CDR3 protein: CASSLEGFSYEQYF.